Shown below are 30 T cell receptor beta chains from a single sample sequenced in a study of identical twins. TCRdb reprocessed the 5' RACE reads with MiXCR, giving one entry per CDR3 protein. The sample records 1,800,000 or so distinct CDR3 sequences, more than 30% being singletons. Source material: cord blood. These TCRs come from a newborn girl in good health.

The V gene is TRBV20-1, the J gene TRBJ1-6; D is possibly TRBD1 (5 bases). CDR3 length: 12 residues. The V gene's germline CDR1 is DFQATT and CDR2 SNEGSKA (reference sequence). V gave up 4 bases and J gave up 9 bases, with 10 bases separating them. CDR3 loop: CSAKGSGSPLHF. CDR3 DNA sequence: TGCAGTGCTAAGGGGAGCGGTTCACCCCTCCACTTT.

The chain is built from TRBV29-1 and TRBJ2-7, with 11 bases aligning to TRBD2. V was clipped by 6 bases and J by 3 bases; unmatched bases: 7. Germline-derived CDR1 and CDR2 are SQVTM and ANQGSEA. This CDR3 region has 14 residues. Here the CDR3 reads CSVDTSGSLYEQYF. In nucleotides, the CDR3 is TGCAGCGTCGATACTAGCGGGAGTCTCTACGAGCAGTACTTC.

The rearrangement uses TRBV10-3 and TRBJ2-3; TRBD2 matches at 14 bases. V shed 0 bases, J shed 2 bases, and the junction held 7 bases outside the gene matches. This CDR3 comprises 19 residues. Germline V gives CDR1 ENHRY, CDR2 SYGVKD. CDR3 region: CAISESQGLAGAPTDTQYF. Written as DNA, the CDR3 is TGTGCCATCAGTGAGTCCCAGGGACTAGCGGGGGCCCCCACAGATACGCAGTATTTT.

This rearrangement joins TRBV29-1 to TRBJ1-2, with D perhaps TRBD1 (5 bases). The CDR3 loop spans 10 amino acids. V gave up 4 bases and J gave up 8 bases, with 8 bases separating them. Germline values: CDR1 SQVTM, CDR2 ANQGSEA. CDR3 nucleotides: TGCAGCGTTGGCAGGGAGGGCTACACCTTC. Translated, it gives CSVGREGYTF.

In this sample, this clonotype turned up a few times. This chain links TRBV6-2 or TRBV6-3 with TRBJ2-7; 8 bases map to TRBD2. This CDR3 region has 14 residues. Germline lookup yields CDR1 MNHEY and CDR2 SVGEGT. Unmatched junction bases numbered 7, after V lost 6 bases and J lost 3 bases. CDR3 coding DNA: TGTGCCAGCAGCGAAATAGCGGGGTTCTACGAGCAGTACTTC. This gives the protein CASSEIAGFYEQYF.

The sample holds a few counts of this clonotype. The chain employs TRBV6-6 and TRBJ2-1; 14 nucleotides line up with TRBD2. Germline V gene data show CDR1 as MNHNY and CDR2 as SVGAGI (reference sequence). V gave up 2 bases and J gave up 0 bases; unmatched junction bases: 3. This CDR3 region has 18 residues. The CDR3 here is CASSYRTSGGYSYNEQFF. CDR3 nucleotide sequence: TGTGCCAGCAGTTACCGGACTAGCGGGGGGTACTCCTACAATGAGCAGTTCTTC.

A few counts support this clonotype. The V call is TRBV20-1, the J call TRBJ2-5, with 8 bases that match TRBD2. This CDR3 comprises 15 residues. V lost 0 bases and J lost 5; bases outside the gene matches: 8. Germline V gives CDR1 DFQATT, CDR2 SNEGSKA (reference sequence). For the CDR3, the DNA is TGCAGTGCTAGAGATCACCGACTAGCGTCTGAGACCCAGTACTTC. Protein sequence: CSARDHRLASETQYF.

In its sample, this clonotype was seen a few times. The chain employs TRBV11-1 and TRBJ2-1; TRBD1 aligns across 7 bases. Germline trimming cut 6 bases from V and 14 bases from J; bases unmatched to any gene: 10. CDR3 length equals 12 residues. Per germline, CDR1 SGHAT and CDR2 FQDESV (reference sequence). The CDR3 DNA sequence: TGTGCCAGCAGACCTCGGACAGGTTGGGAGTTCTTC. It is translated as CASRPRTGWEFF.

This clonotype was observed many times. The chain carries TRBV12-3 or TRBV12-4 and TRBJ2-3; 12 nucleotides match TRBD2. V trimming: 5 bases; J trimming: 0 bases; junction bases outside the gene matches: 6. The CDR3 spans 17 residues. Here the CDR3 reads CASSLGTSGPSTDTQYF. The CDR3 DNA reads TGTGCCAGCAGTCTCGGGACTAGCGGGCCTAGCACAGATACGCAGTATTTT.

This clonotype was seen more than once but under ten times. The rearrangement links TRBV10-3 to TRBJ2-7; 7 bases are shared with TRBD1. The CDR3 length is 16 residues. Germline lookup yields CDR1 ENHRY and CDR2 SYGVKD. J lost 2 bases, V lost 2 bases, and 9 bases had no gene match. The CDR3 DNA reads TGTGCCATCAGTGAGCGAGACAGGGTACCTCCCTACGAGCAGTACTTC. It encodes CAISERDRVPPYEQYF.

The sample holds a few counts of this clonotype. This sequence joins TRBV20-1 and TRBJ2-1, with 12 bases that match TRBD2. The germline CDR1 and CDR2 sequences are DFQATT and SNEGSKA (reference sequence). V lost 5 bases to trimming and J lost 8 bases; unmatched junction nucleotides: 7. The CDR3 totals 14 residues. The CDR3 spells CSARTSGRLDEQFF. CDR3 DNA: TGCAGTGCTCGCACTAGCGGGAGGCTCGATGAGCAGTTCTTC.

The table lists this clonotype with a few counts. The chain is built from TRBV6-5 and TRBJ2-1; D might be TRBD1 or TRBD2, each matching 5 bases. The CDR3 contains 15 residues. With 7 bases removed from V and 0 bases from J, the gap between germline ends came to 13 bases. Germline CDR1 and CDR2: MNHEY and SVGAGI. The CDR3 protein is CASTPTGPSYNEQFF. CDR3 bases: TGTGCCAGCACCCCTACGGGGCCCTCCTACAATGAGCAGTTCTTC.

The genes are TRBV6-1 and TRBJ1-1; D uncertain. The germline V and J ends were trimmed by 7 bases and 4 bases, with 13 bases remaining between them. This CDR3 is 13 amino acids long. In germline, CDR1 is MNHNS, CDR2 SASEGT. The CDR3 DNA reads as TGTGCCAGCAAGGTTATAGGGTTCACTGAAGCTTTCTTT. It is translated as CASKVIGFTEAFF.

The chain recombines TRBV6-1 with TRBJ1-2, with 8 nucleotides matching TRBD1. The V gene end was trimmed by 6 bases and the J gene end by 1 base; junction bases not matched to a gene: 1. The CDR3 spans 13 residues. Per germline, CDR1 MNHNS and CDR2 SASEGT. The CDR3 is CASRDRDNYGYTF. The CDR3 DNA follows: TGTGCCAGCAGGGACAGGGATAACTATGGCTACACCTTC.

V gene TRBV4-2 combines with J gene TRBJ2-5; the D is unclear. This CDR3 spans 15 amino acids. Germline CDR1 reads LGHNA; CDR2 reads YNFKEQ. The V end was cut by 1 base, the J end by 11 bases, with 20 bases between. CDR3 loop: CASSQATLRYNEQYF. CDR3 nucleotides: TGTGCCAGCAGCCAAGCAACGCTCAGGTACAATGAGCAGTACTTC.

CDR3 loop: CASSKIGTGTDTQYF. The CDR3 DNA reads as TGTGCCAGCAGCAAAATCGGGACGGGCACAGATACGCAGTATTTT. The chain couples TRBV21-1 to TRBJ2-3; TRBD1 was called by the table and not checked on the DNA. TRBV21-1 is described as a pseudogene. This CDR3 is 15 amino acids long.

In its sample, this clonotype was seen a few times. The chain uses TRBV5-4 and TRBJ2-7, with D possibly being TRBD1 or TRBD2 (6 bases each). Germline V gene sequence: CDR1 SGHNT, CDR2 YYREEE (reference sequence). The germline V and J ends were trimmed by 1 base and 4 bases, with 9 bases remaining between them. This CDR3 spans 13 amino acids. The DNA of the CDR3 is TGTGCCAGCAGCTTGAGGGGGGAGTACGAGCAGTACTTC. Its protein is CASSLRGEYEQYF.

V and J are TRBV28 and TRBJ2-1; possible D gene TRBD2, 6 bases. The CDR3 loop spans 14 amino acids. Germline V lookup: CDR1 MDHEN, CDR2 SYDVKM. Trimming took off 10 bases at V and 9 bases at J, with 22 bases between the two ends. CDR3 sequence reads: CAKTRGSGLREQFF. DNA for the CDR3: TGTGCCAAAACGCGGGGATCTGGGCTCCGTGAGCAGTTCTTC.

This clonotype was recorded a few times. This chain connects TRBV10-3 to TRBJ2-3; D call uncertain. The V gene's germline CDR1 is ENHRY and CDR2 SYGVKD. The CDR3 contains 15 residues. Between the trimmed V and J ends, which lost 0 bases and 2 bases, there was a span of 9 bases. The CDR3 spells CAISESGRITDTQYF. The CDR3 nucleotides read TGTGCCATCAGTGAGTCAGGGCGGATCACAGATACGCAGTATTTT.

V usage is TRBV20-1 and J usage is TRBJ2-7; 9 bases align to TRBD2. The CDR3 length is 13 residues. V gave up 3 bases and J gave up 2 bases; unmatched junction bases: 2. Germline CDR1 DFQATT, CDR2 SNEGSKA (reference sequence). CDR3 sequence: CSASGTSTYEQYF. The CDR3 DNA sequence: TGCAGTGCTAGTGGGACTAGCACCTACGAGCAGTACTTC.

V and J are TRBV3-1 and TRBJ2-1; D unresolved. Trimming cost V 3 bases and J 4 bases, with 16 bases left between them. The length of the CDR3 is 16 residues. CDR1 and CDR2 from the germline V gene are LGHDT and YNNKEL (reference sequence). This CDR3 reads CASSQGDIYRYNEQFF. In DNA, the CDR3 is TGTGCCAGCAGCCAGGGCGACATCTACAGATACAATGAGCAGTTCTTC.

For this clonotype: At one of its ends the junction is not consistent with the germline gene, which may arise from a read error. V gene TRBV7-9 combines with J gene TRBJ1-4; TRBD1 aligns across 9 bases. There are 15 residues in the CDR3. Germline V gene sequence: CDR1 SEHNR, CDR2 FQNEAQ (reference sequence). CDR3 sequence reads: CASSYPQGAGEKLFF. CDR3 DNA: TGTGCCAGTAGCTATCCACAGGGGGCGGGAGAAAAACTGTTTTTT. The full variable domain, rest sourced from reference TRBV7-9 and TRBJ1-4, is DTGVSQNPRHKITKRGQNVTFRCDPISEHNRLYWYRQTLGQGPEFLTYFQNEAQLEKSRLLSDRFSAERPKGSFSTLEIQRTEQGDSAMYLCASSYPQGAGEKLFFGSGTQLSVL.

With regard to this clonotype: The CDR3 carries no conserved terminal phenylalanine or tryptophan, so it likely arises from a read error. The V call is TRBV28, the J call TRBJ2-7, with 7 positions matching TRBD2. V lost 6 bases and J lost 3; bases outside the gene matches: 11. Germline V gene lookup returns CDR1 MDHEN and CDR2 SYDVKM. This CDR3 region has 15 residues. The CDR3 sequence: CASSPVRGVVYEQYC. CDR3 nucleotide sequence: TGTGCCAGCAGCCCCGTCCGGGGGGTGGTCTACGAGCAGTACTGC.

A few counts support this clonotype. J is TRBJ2-4 and V is TRBV28; 8 bases are shared with TRBD2. The J call may be mistaken, given a closer DNA end match to TRBJ2-7. The CDR3 spans 14 residues. The V gene's germline CDR1 is MDHEN and CDR2 SYDVKM. The CDR3: CASSTGLDVHEQYF. DNA of the CDR3: TGTGCCAGCAGCACGGGACTAGATGTCCACGAGCAGTACTTC.

V gene TRBV6-1 combines with J gene TRBJ2-1; 7 nucleotides match TRBD2. V trimming: 5 bases; J trimming: 6 bases; junction bases outside the gene matches: 7. CDR3 length: 14 amino acids. Germline lookup yields CDR1 MNHNS and CDR2 SASEGT. The CDR3: CASSTPGGFNEQFF. The CDR3 nucleotides read TGTGCCAGCAGTACGCCGGGAGGCTTCAATGAGCAGTTCTTC.

The CDR3 nucleotides read TGCAGCGTTGAACCCCCTGACGGGACAGGGTGGGGGAATGAGCAGTTCTTC. It specifies CSVEPPDGTGWGNEQFF. The chain recombines TRBV29-1 with TRBJ2-1; 9 bases align to TRBD1. In germline, CDR1 is SQVTM, CDR2 ANQGSEA. This CDR3 comprises 17 residues. J was trimmed by 7 bases and V by 2 bases; bases with no gene match: 15.

As to this clonotype: A junction end diverges from the germline sequence, so it may reflect a read error. The V call is TRBV5-8, the J call TRBJ1-5; D remains ambiguous. The germline CDR1 and CDR2 sequences are SGHTS and YDEGEE. CDR3 length equals 18 residues. CDR3 sequence (DNA): TGTGCCAGCAGCTTGTGGGTGGCCCACCTCCGAGGCAATCAGCCCCGGCATTTT. This codes for CASSLWVAHLRGNQPRHF.

Comment on this clonotype: A much larger clone lies one base from this, so it may be a read error. This is likely a read error, given that the CDR3 carries no conserved phenylalanine or tryptophan at its end. The rearrangement joins TRBV4-2 to TRBJ2-3, with TRBD2 as a possible D gene (6 bases). Trimming took 4 bases from V and 2 from J, leaving 10 bases between them. Per germline, CDR1 LGHNA and CDR2 YNFKEQ. The CDR3 covers 14 residues. The CDR3 here is CASSPRGITDTQYL. CDR3 DNA sequence: TGTGCCAGCAGCCCGCGGGGTATCACAGATACGCAGTATTTA.

This clonotype was found once. The chain employs TRBV30 and TRBJ2-7, with D hard to call. V was shortened by 1 base and J by 3 bases, with 13 bases between the two germline ends. The CDR3 contains 14 residues. Germline assignment: CDR1 GTSNPN and CDR2 SVGIG (reference sequence). CDR3 in DNA: TGTGCCTGGAGTGGGGATCCAGCCAGCTACGAGCAGTACTTC. Translated: CAWSGDPASYEQYF.

This clonotype appeared once. The chain combines TRBV7-8 with TRBJ1-4; D is unresolved. The germline V gene has CDR1 SGHVS and CDR2 FQNEAQ. The CDR3 covers 17 residues. V lost 4 bases, J lost 3 bases, and 18 bases lay in between. The CDR3 spells CASSWSAGHGANEKLFF. CDR3 nucleotide sequence: TGTGCCAGCAGCTGGAGCGCTGGGCATGGGGCTAATGAAAAACTGTTTTTT.